This TCR beta chain was identified in a study of blood T cell repertoires in COVID-19. Study background: COVID-19 samples from acute and convalescent phases originated in the United States, Italy and Spain. The analysed material was cDNA or gDNA that came from T cells, B-cell-depleted T cells, or PBMCs.

Seattle patients were enrolled during active infection and followed longitudinally. In the original analysis: Amplification of reference gene primers was used by the study to estimate nucleated cell counts. Here immunoSEQ multiplex PCR was the method, and the copy in TCRdb shows in-frame clones only, minus some. The DNA was the basis for D and trimming; V, J and clone size are from that table. Of about 200,000 clones listed, about 85% are singletons. The germline CDR1 and CDR2 sequences are LNHDA and SQIVND (reference sequence). The ends were cut back, 3 bases at V and 2 bases at J, with 14 bases in the middle. CDR3 length equals 16 residues.

J is TRBJ1-5 and V is TRBV19, with no clear D. Material: peripheral blood. The TCR was taken from a woman between 45 and 65 years old with COVID-19, enrolled during active disease. This CDR3 reads CASSMPVLVGNQPQHF. The CDR3 bases are TGTGCCAGTAGTATGCCGGTCCTAGTAGGCAATCAGCCCCAGCATTTT.